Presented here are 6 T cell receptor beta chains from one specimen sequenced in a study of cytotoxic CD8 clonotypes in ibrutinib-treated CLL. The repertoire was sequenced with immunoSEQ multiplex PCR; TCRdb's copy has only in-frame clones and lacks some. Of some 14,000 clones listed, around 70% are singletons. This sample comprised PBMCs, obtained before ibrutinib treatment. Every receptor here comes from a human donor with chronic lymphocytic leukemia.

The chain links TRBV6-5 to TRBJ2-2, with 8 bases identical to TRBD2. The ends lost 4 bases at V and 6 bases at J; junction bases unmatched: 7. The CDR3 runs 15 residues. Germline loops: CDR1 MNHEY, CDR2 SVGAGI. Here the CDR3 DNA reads TGTGCCAGCAGTTCGGCGGGAGGAGGGTCCGGGGAGCTGTTTTTT. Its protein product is CASSSAGGGSGELFF.

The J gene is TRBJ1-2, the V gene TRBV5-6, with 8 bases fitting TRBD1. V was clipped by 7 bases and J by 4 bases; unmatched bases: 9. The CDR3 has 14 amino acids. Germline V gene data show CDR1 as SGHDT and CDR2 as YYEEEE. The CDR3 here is CASRLPGGGYGYTF. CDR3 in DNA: TGTGCCAGCCGACTTCCAGGGGGCGGCTATGGCTACACCTTC.

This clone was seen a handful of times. The CDR3 reads CASSLLGTGGYEQYF. CDR3 sequence (DNA): TGCGCCAGCAGCTTGTTGGGGACAGGGGGATACGAGCAGTACTTC. The chain combines TRBV5-1 with TRBJ2-7, with 11 bases matching TRBD1. Germline CDR1 SGHRS, CDR2 YFSETQ. The CDR3 loop spans 15 amino acids. After removal of 1 base from V and 4 bases from J, the junction contained 4 bases not matched to a gene.

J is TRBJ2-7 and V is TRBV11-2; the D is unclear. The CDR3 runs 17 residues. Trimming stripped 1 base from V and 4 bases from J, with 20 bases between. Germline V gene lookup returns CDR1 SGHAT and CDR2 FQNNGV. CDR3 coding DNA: TGTGCCAGCAGCTTAGTAAAGGCCCGGACCCTGGGGTACGAGCAGTACTTC. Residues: CASSLVKARTLGYEQYF.

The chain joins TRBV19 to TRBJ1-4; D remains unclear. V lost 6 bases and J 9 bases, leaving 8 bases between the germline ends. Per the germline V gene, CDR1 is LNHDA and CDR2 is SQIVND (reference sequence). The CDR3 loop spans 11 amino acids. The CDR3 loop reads CASRAQQKLFF. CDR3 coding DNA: TGTGCCAGTAGGGCGCAGCAAAAACTGTTTTTT.

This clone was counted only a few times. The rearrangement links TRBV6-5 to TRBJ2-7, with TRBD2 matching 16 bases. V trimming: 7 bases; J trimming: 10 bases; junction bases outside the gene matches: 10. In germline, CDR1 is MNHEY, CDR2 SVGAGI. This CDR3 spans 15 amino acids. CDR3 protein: CASTHTGTSGRGQYF. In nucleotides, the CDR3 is TGTGCCAGCACCCACACCGGGACTAGCGGGAGGGGTCAGTACTTC.